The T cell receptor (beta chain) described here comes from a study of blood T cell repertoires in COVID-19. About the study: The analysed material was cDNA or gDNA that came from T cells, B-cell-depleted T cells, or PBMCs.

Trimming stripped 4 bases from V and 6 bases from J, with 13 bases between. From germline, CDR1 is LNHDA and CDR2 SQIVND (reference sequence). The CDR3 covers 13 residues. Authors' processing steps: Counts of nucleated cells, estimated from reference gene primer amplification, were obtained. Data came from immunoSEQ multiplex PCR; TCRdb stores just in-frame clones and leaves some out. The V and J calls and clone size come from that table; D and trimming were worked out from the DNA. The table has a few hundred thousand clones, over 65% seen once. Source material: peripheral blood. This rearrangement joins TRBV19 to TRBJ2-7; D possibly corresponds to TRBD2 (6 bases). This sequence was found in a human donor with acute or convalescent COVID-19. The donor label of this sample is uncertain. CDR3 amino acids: CASSTWGVSEQYF. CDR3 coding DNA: TGTGCCAGTAGTACCTGGGGGGTGTCCGAGCAGTACTTC.